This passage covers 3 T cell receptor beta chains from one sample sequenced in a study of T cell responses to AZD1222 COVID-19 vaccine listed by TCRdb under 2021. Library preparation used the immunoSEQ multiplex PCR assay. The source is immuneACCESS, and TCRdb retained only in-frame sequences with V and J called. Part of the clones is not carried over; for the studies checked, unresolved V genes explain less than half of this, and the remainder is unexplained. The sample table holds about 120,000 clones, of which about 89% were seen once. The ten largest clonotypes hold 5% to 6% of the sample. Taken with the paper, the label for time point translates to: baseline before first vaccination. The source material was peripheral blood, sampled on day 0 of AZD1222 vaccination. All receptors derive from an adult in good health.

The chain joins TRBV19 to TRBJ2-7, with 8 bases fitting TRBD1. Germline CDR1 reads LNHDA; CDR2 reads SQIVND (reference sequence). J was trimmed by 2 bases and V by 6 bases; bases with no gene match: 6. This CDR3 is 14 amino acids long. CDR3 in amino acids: CASRTDRAAYEQYF. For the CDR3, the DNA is TGTGCCAGTAGAACGGACAGGGCCGCCTACGAGCAGTACTTC.

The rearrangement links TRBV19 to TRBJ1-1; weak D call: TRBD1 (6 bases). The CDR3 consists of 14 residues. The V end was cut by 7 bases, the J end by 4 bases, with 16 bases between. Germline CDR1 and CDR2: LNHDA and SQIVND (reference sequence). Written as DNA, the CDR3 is TGTGCCAGTATTCCCCCACAGGGCGTCACTGAAGCTTTCTTT. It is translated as CASIPPQGVTEAFF.

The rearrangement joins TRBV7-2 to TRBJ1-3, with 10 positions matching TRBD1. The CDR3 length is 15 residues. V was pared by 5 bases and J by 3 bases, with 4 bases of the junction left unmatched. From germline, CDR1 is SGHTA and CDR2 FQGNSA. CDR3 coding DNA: TGTGCCAGCAGCCTAGACAGGGGGCTTGGAAACACCATATATTTT. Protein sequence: CASSLDRGLGNTIYF.